The 20 T cell receptor beta chains listed next were all sequenced from one sample in a study of human T cells and chemical hapten exposure. Time point described: patch test 1, 2 weeks after DPC sensitization. Stated treatment: therapeutic diphenylcyclopropenone sensitization with weekly scalp DPC. TCRdb itself ran the RACE reads through MiXCR, one entry per CDR3 protein. The sample records approximately 60,000 distinct CDR3 sequences, roughly a tenth being singletons. This specimen was whole blood, taken in connection with sensitization to the hapten diphenylcyclopropenone (DPC). The receptors come from a woman aged 40-49 years with alopecia areata. Some clones in this sample may be carry-over from other donors' samples.

This clonotype occurred many times. CDR3 region: CSVTGVWTDTQYF. The CDR3 DNA reads as TGCAGCGTGACAGGGGTTTGGACAGATACGCAGTATTTT. This chain uses TRBV29-1 with TRBJ2-3, with 8 bases fitting TRBD1. Germline trimming cut 6 bases from V and 3 bases from J; bases unmatched to any gene: 5. The germline gives CDR1 SQVTM, CDR2 ANQGSEA. There are 13 residues in the CDR3.

This clonotype has at least ten counts. The chain combines TRBV3-1 with TRBJ2-7; the D is unclear. The CDR3 totals 13 residues. The germline gives CDR1 LGHDT, CDR2 YNNKEL (reference sequence). V was trimmed by 4 bases and J by 3 bases, leaving 10 bases between them. CDR3 sequence (DNA): TGTGCCAGCAGCCGGTCCCAGAGCTACGAGCAGTACTTC. Its translation: CASSRSQSYEQYF.

This clonotype has at least ten counts. This chain links TRBV7-6 with TRBJ2-1, with 10 nucleotides matching TRBD2. The CDR3 is made up of 15 amino acids. J was trimmed by 4 bases and V by 2 bases; bases with no gene match: 2. CDR1 SGHVS and CDR2 FNYEAQ come from the germline V gene. CDR3 nucleotide sequence: TGTGCCAGCAGCTTAATTAGCGGGGGGTACAATGAGCAGTTCTTC. This gives the protein CASSLISGGYNEQFF. The variable domain in full, completed from reference TRBV7-6 and TRBJ2-1, reads GAGVSQSPRYKVTKRGQDVALRCDPISGHVSLYWYRQALGQGPEFLTYFNYEAQQDKSGLPNDRFSAERPEGSISTLTIQRTEQRDSAMYRCASSLISGGYNEQFFGPGTRLTVL.

The table lists this clonotype with a few counts. The CDR3 reads CASSLVLDYEQYF. The CDR3 DNA follows: TGTGCCAGCAGCTTAGTCCTTGATTACGAGCAGTACTTC. The V and J genes are TRBV7-2 and TRBJ2-7; no clear D. Germline V CDR1 and CDR2: SGHTA, FQGNSA. This CDR3 comprises 13 residues. V lost 1 base to trimming and J lost 4 bases, with 8 bases between them. The full variable domain, rest sourced from reference TRBV7-2 and TRBJ2-7, is GAGVSQSPSNKVTEKGKDVELRCDPISGHTALYWYRQSLGQGLEFLIYFQGNSAPDKSGLPSDRFSAERTGGSVSTLTIQRTQQEDSAVYLCASSLVLDYEQYFGPGTRLTVT.

Many counts were recorded for this clonotype. The chain joins TRBV7-8 to TRBJ2-3; 8 bases agree with TRBD1. Germline-derived CDR1 and CDR2 are SGHVS and FQNEAQ. V shed 6 bases and J 0 bases; nucleotides not matched to a gene: 2. The CDR3 has 14 residues. CDR3 coding DNA: TGTGCCAGCAGAGGACAGGGAAGCACAGATACGCAGTATTTT. Amino acid sequence: CASRGQGSTDTQYF.

The rearrangement joins TRBV28 to TRBJ1-5, with TRBD1 identical over 7 bases. The CDR3 runs to 15 residues. With 2 bases clipped from V and 10 bases from J, the junction kept 11 bases outside the gene matches. Looked up from germline, CDR1 is MDHEN and CDR2 is SYDVKM. The CDR3 DNA is TGTGCCAGCAGTTTAGGGAGTAGACAGGGAGCACCCCAGCATTTT. Translating it yields CASSLGSRQGAPQHF. Variable domain in full (rest from reference TRBV28 and TRBJ1-5): DVKVTQSSRYLVKRTGEKVFLECVQDMDHENMFWYRQDPGLGLRLIYFSYDVKMKEKGDIPEGYSVSREKKERFSLILESASTNQTSMYLCASSLGSRQGAPQHFGDGTRLSIL.

This clonotype was counted ten times or more. The chain combines TRBV11-3 with TRBJ2-7, with 8 bases aligning to TRBD1. Trimming at V came to 2 bases and at J to 2 bases, leaving 8 bases not matched to a gene. This CDR3 spans 16 amino acids. The germline V gene has CDR1 SGHNT and CDR2 YENEEA. CDR3 in DNA: TGTGCCAGCAGCTTATCGACAGGGGCAAAAACCTACGAGCAGTACTTC. Its protein product is CASSLSTGAKTYEQYF.

This clonotype came up many times. The CDR3 loop is CAAGQGEIQPQHF. Here the CDR3 DNA reads TGTGCCGCGGGACAGGGCGAGATTCAGCCCCAGCATTTT. V and J are TRBV2 and TRBJ1-5; 9 nucleotides line up with TRBD1. J was trimmed by 6 bases and V by 11 bases; bases with no gene match: 8. CDR3 length equals 13 residues. In germline, CDR1 is SNHLY, CDR2 FYNNEI.

This clonotype was seen many times. This chain uses TRBV18 with TRBJ1-5; a possible D gene is TRBD1 (5 bases). Trimming pared 2 bases from V and 4 bases from J, leaving 12 bases between. CDR3 length equals 15 residues. Germline CDR1 KGHSH, CDR2 LQKENI. The CDR3: CASSPGPAGNQPQHF. DNA of the CDR3: TGTGCCAGCTCACCAGGTCCGGCAGGGAATCAGCCCCAGCATTTT.

This chain joins TRBV10-3 and TRBJ1-3; TRBD1 is a possible D gene (6 bases). Germline assignment: CDR1 ENHRY and CDR2 SYGVKD. Trimming pared 10 bases from V and 2 bases from J, leaving 18 bases between. This CDR3 comprises 15 residues. CDR3 nucleotides: TGTGCCACCTGGGACACCACCGAGGCTGGAAACACCATATATTTT. The encoded protein is CATWDTTEAGNTIYF.

The chain combines TRBV28 with TRBJ2-2; D tentatively reads TRBD1 or TRBD2 (6 bases each). Deletions cut 8 bases from V and 4 bases from J, with 17 bases between. Germline values: CDR1 MDHEN, CDR2 SYDVKM. This CDR3 has 15 amino acids. CDR3: CASRTGGAGTGELFF. The CDR3 DNA reads TGTGCCAGCCGGACCGGGGGCGCGGGCACCGGGGAGCTGTTTTTT. Variable domain in full (rest from reference TRBV28 and TRBJ2-2): DVKVTQSSRYLVKRTGEKVFLECVQDMDHENMFWYRQDPGLGLRLIYFSYDVKMKEKGDIPEGYSVSREKKERFSLILESASTNQTSMYLCASRTGGAGTGELFFGEGSRLTVL.

This clonotype turned up a few times. The chain employs TRBV2 and TRBJ2-2; D possibly corresponds to TRBD1 (6 bases). Trimming took 7 bases from V and 2 from J, leaving 17 bases between them. Germline V lookup: CDR1 SNHLY, CDR2 FYNNEI. CDR3 length: 16 residues. The CDR3 reads CASTEEGTLNTGELFF. CDR3 DNA sequence: TGTGCCAGCACCGAAGAAGGGACACTAAACACCGGGGAGCTGTTTTTT.

The chain has TRBV10-3 and TRBJ1-3; 8 positions agree with TRBD1. Losses at the gene ends were 6 bases for V and 8 bases for J; bases not matched to a gene: 9. The CDR3 totals 14 residues. Germline loops: CDR1 ENHRY, CDR2 SYGVKD. The CDR3: CAIRSQGARDTIYF. Here the CDR3 DNA reads TGTGCCATCAGATCCCAGGGGGCTCGGGACACCATATATTTT.

This clonotype was observed many times. The J gene is TRBJ2-2, the V gene TRBV20-1; D might be TRBD1 (7 bases). The CDR3 length is 16 residues. The V end was cut by 0 bases, the J end by 3 bases, with 14 bases between. CDR1 DFQATT and CDR2 SNEGSKA come from the germline V gene (reference sequence). CDR3 DNA: TGCAGTGCTAGAGAGGAGGGGGCTGGGGACACCGGGGAGCTGTTTTTT. Its translation is CSAREEGAGDTGELFF.

There are many counts of this clonotype. The CDR3 sequence: CASSLAPAFF. The CDR3 DNA sequence: TGTGCCAGCAGCCTGGCCCCGGCTTTCTTT. V gene TRBV7-9 combines with J gene TRBJ1-1, with unresolved D. Per the germline V gene, CDR1 is SEHNR and CDR2 is FQNEAQ (reference sequence). The length of the CDR3 is 10 residues. Trimming removed 5 bases at V and 11 bases at J, with 9 bases between.

This clonotype has ten or more counts. V usage is TRBV29-1 and J usage is TRBJ2-5, with D uncertain. The CDR3 length is 11 residues. The germline V gene has CDR1 SQVTM and CDR2 ANQGSEA. The ends were cut back, 4 bases at V and 7 bases at J, with 10 bases in the middle. The CDR3 protein is CSVVPGGTQYF. CDR3 DNA: TGCAGCGTTGTCCCGGGTGGGACCCAGTACTTC.

This clonotype appeared many times. The V and J genes are TRBV20-1 and TRBJ2-3, with TRBD2 identical over 7 bases. CDR3 length: 12 residues. Germline values: CDR1 DFQATT, CDR2 SNEGSKA (reference sequence). CDR3 nucleotide sequence: TGCAGCCAACTAGCGACTGGAGATACGCAGTATTTT. This sequence encodes CSQLATGDTQYF.

The sample holds many counts of this clonotype. This chain links TRBV6-6 with TRBJ2-5, with D possibly TRBD1 on 6 matching bases. V was pared by 6 bases and J by 5 bases, with 16 bases between. The CDR3 length is 14 residues. Germline V lookup: CDR1 MNHNY, CDR2 SVGAGI (reference sequence). CDR3 coding DNA: TGTGCCAGCAGACAGGGACGAGGCCGGGAGACCCAGTACTTC. It codes for CASRQGRGRETQYF.

This clonotype was seen ten or more times. The chain has TRBV7-2 and TRBJ2-1; 10 bases align to TRBD2. V shed 0 bases, J shed 3 bases, and the junction held 2 bases outside the gene matches. Germline-derived CDR1 and CDR2 are SGHTA and FQGNSA. The CDR3 totals 16 residues. CDR3 nucleotides: TGTGCCAGCAGCTTAGCTCCTAGCGGGGGCTACAATGAGCAGTTCTTC. Translation gives CASSLAPSGGYNEQFF.

The sample holds many counts of this clonotype. This chain joins TRBV6-1 and TRBJ2-7; D not certain. Germline values: CDR1 MNHNS, CDR2 SASEGT. V dropped 7 bases and J dropped 3 bases, with 7 bases sitting between them. CDR3 length: 11 amino acids. CDR3 amino acids: CASMSYYEQYF. The CDR3 bases are TGTGCCAGCATGTCCTACTACGAGCAGTACTTC.